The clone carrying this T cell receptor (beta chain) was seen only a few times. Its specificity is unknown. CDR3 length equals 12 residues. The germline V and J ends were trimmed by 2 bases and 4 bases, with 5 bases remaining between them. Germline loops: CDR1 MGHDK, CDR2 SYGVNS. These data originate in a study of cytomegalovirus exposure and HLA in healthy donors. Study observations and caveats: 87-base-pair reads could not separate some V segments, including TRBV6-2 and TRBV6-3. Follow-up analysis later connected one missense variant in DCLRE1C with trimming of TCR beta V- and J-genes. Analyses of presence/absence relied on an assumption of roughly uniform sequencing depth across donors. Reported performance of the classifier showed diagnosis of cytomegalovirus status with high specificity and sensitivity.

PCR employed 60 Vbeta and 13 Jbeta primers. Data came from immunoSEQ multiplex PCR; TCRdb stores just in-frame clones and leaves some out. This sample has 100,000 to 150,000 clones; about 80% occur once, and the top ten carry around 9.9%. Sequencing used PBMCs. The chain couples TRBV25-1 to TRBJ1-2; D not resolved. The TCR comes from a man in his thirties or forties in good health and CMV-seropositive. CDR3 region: CASSEGLYGYTF. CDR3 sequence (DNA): TGTGCCAGCAGTGAAGGACTCTATGGCTACACCTTC.